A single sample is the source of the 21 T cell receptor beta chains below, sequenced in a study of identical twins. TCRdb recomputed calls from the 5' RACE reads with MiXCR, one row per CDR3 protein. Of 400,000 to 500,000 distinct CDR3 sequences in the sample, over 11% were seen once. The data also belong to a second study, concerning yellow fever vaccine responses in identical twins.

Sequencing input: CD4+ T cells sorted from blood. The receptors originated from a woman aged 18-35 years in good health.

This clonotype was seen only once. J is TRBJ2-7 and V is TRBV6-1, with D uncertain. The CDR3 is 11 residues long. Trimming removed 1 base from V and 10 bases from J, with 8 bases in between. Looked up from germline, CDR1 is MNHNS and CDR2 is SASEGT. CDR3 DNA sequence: TGTGCCAGCAGTGAAGGGACCATCCAGTACTTC. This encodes CASSEGTIQYF.

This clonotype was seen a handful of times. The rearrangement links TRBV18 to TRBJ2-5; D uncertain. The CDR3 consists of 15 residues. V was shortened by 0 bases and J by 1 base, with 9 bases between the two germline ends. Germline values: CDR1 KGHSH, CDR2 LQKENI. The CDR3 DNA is TGTGCCAGCTCACCACCTAACAGCATCCAAGAGACCCAGTACTTC. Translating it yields CASSPPNSIQETQYF.

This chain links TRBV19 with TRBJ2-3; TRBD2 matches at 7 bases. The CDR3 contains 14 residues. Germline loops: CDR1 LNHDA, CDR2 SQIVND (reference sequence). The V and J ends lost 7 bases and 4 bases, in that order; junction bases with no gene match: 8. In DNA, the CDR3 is TGTGCCAGTAAGAGCGGGGTCGGGGCAGATACGCAGTATTTT. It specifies CASKSGVGADTQYF.

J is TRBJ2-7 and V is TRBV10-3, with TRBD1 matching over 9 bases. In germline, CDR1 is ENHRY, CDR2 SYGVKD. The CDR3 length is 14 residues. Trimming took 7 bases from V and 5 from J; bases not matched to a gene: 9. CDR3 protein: CAINRGQGSHEQYF. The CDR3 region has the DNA TGTGCCATCAATCGGGGACAGGGATCCCACGAGCAGTACTTC.

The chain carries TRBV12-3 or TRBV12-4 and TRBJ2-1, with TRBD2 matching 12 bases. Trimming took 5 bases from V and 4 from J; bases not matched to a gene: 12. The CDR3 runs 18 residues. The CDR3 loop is CASSLLAGGRKLYNEQFF. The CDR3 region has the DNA TGTGCCAGCAGTCTACTAGCGGGGGGCCGAAAATTGTACAATGAGCAGTTCTTC.

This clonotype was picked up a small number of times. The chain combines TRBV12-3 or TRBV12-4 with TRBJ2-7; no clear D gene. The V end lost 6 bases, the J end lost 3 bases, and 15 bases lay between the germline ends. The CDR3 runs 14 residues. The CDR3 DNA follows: TGTGCCAGCAGCCCCTTCGACACTGGCTACGAGCAGTACTTC. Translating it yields CASSPFDTGYEQYF.

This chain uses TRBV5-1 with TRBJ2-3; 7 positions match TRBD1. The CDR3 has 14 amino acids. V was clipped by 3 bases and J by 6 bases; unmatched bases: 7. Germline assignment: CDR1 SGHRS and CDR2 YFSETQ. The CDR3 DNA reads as TGCGCCAGCAGCTGGGGACAGTCCGGGGATACGCAGTATTTT. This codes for CASSWGQSGDTQYF. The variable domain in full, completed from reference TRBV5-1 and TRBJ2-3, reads KAGVTQTPRYLIKTRGQQVTLSCSPISGHRSVSWYQQTPGQGLQFLFEYFSETQRNKGNFPGRFSGRQFSNSRSEMNVSTLELGDSALYLCASSWGQSGDTQYFGPGTRLTVL.

CDR3 sequence (DNA): TGCGCCAGCAGCTTGGCTAGCCGAGACGATGAGCAGTTCTTC. Encoded protein: CASSLASRDDEQFF. This rearrangement joins TRBV5-1 to TRBJ2-1, with D possibly being TRBD2 (5 bases). V lost 0 bases and J 8 bases, leaving 12 bases between the germline ends. The germline CDR1 and CDR2 sequences are SGHRS and YFSETQ. This CDR3 has 14 amino acids.

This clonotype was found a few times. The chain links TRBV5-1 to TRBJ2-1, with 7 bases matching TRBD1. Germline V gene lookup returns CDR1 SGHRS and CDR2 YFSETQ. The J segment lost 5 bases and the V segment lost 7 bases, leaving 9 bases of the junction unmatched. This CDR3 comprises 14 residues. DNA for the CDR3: TGCGCCAGCTTTCCGGGACAGAAGAACAATGAGCAGTTCTTC. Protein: CASFPGQKNNEQFF. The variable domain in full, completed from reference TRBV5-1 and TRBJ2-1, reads KAGVTQTPRYLIKTRGQQVTLSCSPISGHRSVSWYQQTPGQGLQFLFEYFSETQRNKGNFPGRFSGRQFSNSRSEMNVSTLELGDSALYLCASFPGQKNNEQFFGPGTRLTVL.

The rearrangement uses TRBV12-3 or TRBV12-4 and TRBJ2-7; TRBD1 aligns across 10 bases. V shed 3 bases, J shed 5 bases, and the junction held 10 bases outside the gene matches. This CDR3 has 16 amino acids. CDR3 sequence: CASSFIGTGVAHEQYF. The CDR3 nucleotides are TGTGCCAGCAGTTTTATCGGGACAGGGGTGGCACACGAGCAGTACTTC.

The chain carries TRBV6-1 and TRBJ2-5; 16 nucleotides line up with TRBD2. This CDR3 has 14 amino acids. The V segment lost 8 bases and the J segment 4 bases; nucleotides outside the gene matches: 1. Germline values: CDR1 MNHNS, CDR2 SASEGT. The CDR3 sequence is CASGTSGRVETQYF. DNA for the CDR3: TGTGCCAGCGGGACTAGCGGGAGGGTAGAGACCCAGTACTTC.

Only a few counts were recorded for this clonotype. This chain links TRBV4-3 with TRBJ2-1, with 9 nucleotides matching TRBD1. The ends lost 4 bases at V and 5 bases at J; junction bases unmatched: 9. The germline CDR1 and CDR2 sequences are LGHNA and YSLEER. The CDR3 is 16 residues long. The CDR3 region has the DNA TGCGCCAGCAGCCCTGGACAGGGGCAGGTGAACAATGAGCAGTTCTTC. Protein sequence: CASSPGQGQVNNEQFF.

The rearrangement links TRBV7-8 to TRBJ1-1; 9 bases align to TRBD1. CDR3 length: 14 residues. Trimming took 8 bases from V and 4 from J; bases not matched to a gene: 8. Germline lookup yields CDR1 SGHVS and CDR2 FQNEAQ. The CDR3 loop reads CASDLQGAGTEAFF. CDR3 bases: TGTGCCAGCGACCTACAGGGGGCCGGCACTGAAGCTTTCTTT.

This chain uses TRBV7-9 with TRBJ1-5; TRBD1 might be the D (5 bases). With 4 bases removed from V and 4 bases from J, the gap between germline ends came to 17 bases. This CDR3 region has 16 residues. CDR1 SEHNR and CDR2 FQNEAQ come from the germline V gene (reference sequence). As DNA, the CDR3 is TGTGCCAGCAGCTCGGGTGGGGGGACTCAAAATCAGCCCCAGCATTTT. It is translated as CASSSGGGTQNQPQHF.

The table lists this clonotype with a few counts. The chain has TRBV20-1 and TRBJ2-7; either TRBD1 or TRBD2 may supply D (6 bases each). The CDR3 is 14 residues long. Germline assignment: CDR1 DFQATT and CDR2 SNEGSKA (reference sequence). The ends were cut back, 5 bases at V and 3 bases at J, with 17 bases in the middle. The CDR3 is CSAPRAGGGYEQYF. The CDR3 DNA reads TGCAGTGCTCCTAGGGCCGGAGGGGGCTACGAGCAGTACTTC.

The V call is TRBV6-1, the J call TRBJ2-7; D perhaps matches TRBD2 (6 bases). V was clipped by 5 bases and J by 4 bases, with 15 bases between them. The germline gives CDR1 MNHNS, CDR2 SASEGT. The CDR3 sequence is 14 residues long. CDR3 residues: CASSKTLARYEQYF. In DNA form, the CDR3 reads TGTGCCAGCAGTAAAACTCTAGCGAGGTACGAGCAGTACTTC.

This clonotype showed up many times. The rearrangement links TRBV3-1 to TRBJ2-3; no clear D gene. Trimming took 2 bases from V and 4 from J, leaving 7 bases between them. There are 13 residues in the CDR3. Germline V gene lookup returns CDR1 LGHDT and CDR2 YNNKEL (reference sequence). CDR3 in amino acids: CASSQTDADTQYF. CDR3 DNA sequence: TGTGCCAGCAGCCAAACGGACGCAGATACGCAGTATTTT.

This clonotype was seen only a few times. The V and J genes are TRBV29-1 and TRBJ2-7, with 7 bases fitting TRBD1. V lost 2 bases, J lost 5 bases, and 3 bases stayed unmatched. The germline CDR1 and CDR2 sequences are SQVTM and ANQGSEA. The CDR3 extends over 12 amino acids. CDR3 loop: CSVEKGAHEQYF. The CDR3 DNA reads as TGCAGCGTTGAAAAGGGGGCCCACGAGCAGTACTTC.

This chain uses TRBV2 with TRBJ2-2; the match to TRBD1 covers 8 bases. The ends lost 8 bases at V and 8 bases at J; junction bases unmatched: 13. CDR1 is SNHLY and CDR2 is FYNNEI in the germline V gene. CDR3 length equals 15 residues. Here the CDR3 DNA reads TGTGCCAGCCTGAAAGGGCAGGGGGCAACGGGGGAGCTGTTTTTT. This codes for CASLKGQGATGELFF.

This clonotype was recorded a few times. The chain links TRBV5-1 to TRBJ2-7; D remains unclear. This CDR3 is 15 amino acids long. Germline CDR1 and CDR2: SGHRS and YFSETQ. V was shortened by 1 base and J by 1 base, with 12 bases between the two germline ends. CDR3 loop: CASSLSPVGSYEQYF. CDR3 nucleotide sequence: TGCGCCAGCAGCTTGAGTCCCGTAGGGTCCTACGAGCAGTACTTC.

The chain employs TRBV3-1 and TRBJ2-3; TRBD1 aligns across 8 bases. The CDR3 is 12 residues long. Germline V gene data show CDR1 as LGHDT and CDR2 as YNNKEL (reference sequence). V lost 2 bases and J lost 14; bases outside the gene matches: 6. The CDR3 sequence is CASSQPGQARYF. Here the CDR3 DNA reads TGTGCCAGCAGCCAACCGGGACAGGCAAGGTATTTT.